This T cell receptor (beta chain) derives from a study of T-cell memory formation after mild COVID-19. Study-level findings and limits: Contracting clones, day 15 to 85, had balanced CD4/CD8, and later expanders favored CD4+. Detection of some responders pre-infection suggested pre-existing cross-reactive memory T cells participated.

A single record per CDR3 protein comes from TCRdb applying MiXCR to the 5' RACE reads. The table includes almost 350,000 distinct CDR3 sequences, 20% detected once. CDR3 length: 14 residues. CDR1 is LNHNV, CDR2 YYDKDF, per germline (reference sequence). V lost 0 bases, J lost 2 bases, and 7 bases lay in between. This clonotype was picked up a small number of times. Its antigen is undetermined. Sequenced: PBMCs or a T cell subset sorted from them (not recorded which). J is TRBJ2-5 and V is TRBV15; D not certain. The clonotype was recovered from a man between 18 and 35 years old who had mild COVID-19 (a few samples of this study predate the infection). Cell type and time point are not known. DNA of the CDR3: TGTGCCACCAGCAGAGATGGTCCACAAGAGACCCAGTACTTC. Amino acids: CATSRDGPQETQYF.